The source of this T cell receptor (beta chain) is a study of T cell repertoires in aging, cancer and after chemotherapy. Across the whole study: Healthy donor repertoires were recorded over several months to years and showed clear clonal overlap. Study-level results: In healthy donors, age-related TCR diversity loss mainly reflected lost richness.

Worth noting for this clonotype: Its antigen is not identified.

Rearranged V-D-J TRB sequences were amplified with a mixed TRB-A/B primer pool. Each CDR3 protein gets one entry after TCRdb re-called the multiplex PCR reads with MiXCR. The sample has about 6,800 distinct CDR3 sequences, 40% seen once; the top ten hold 15%. Peripheral blood genomic DNA, not sorted cells or RNA, was the template. Input material: blood. The clonotype was recovered from a human donor in good health.

CDR3 bases: TGTGCCAGCAGCTTGGCCGGGACAGGGGGAGACTATGGCTACACCTTC. It codes for CASSLAGTGGDYGYTF. V usage is TRBV12-3 or TRBV12-4 and J usage is TRBJ1-2; 11 bases line up with TRBD1. The ends lost 6 bases at V and 3 bases at J; junction bases unmatched: 9. The CDR3 covers 16 residues.